The present T cell receptor beta chain was sequenced within a study of blood T cell repertoires in COVID-19. Study-level background: Samples came from the United States, Italy and Spain, spanning acute and convalescent COVID-19. T cells, B-cell-depleted T cells, or PBMCs provided the cDNA or gDNA that served as material.

Per the original data handling: Cell counts per sample came from amplifying reference gene primers. Measured with immunoSEQ multiplex PCR; TCRdb has only the in-frame clones, and not every one. The V and J calls and clone size come from that table; D and trimming were worked out from the DNA. This table has around 70,000 clones, around 86% appearing once. Germline trimming cut 5 bases from V and 6 bases from J; bases unmatched to any gene: 8. There are 15 residues in the CDR3. The germline V gene encodes CDR1 MNHEY and CDR2 SMNVEV (reference sequence). This chain links TRBV27 with TRBJ1-2; 11 positions match TRBD1. This clonotype was obtained from a woman aged 18-29 years with acute or convalescent COVID-19. The sample was peripheral blood. Here the CDR3 DNA reads TGTGCCAGCAGTCCTCGGGACAGGGGGATTAATGGCTACACCTTC. This sequence encodes CASSPRDRGINGYTF.